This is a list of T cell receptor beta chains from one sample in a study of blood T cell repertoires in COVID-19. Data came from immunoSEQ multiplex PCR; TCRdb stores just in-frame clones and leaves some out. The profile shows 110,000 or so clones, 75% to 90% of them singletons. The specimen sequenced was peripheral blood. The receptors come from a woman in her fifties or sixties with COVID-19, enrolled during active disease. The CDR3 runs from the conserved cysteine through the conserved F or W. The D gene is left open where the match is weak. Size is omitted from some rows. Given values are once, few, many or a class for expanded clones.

CDR3nt: TGTGCCAGCAGCTCCCGAATTAGACAGGACGGAGGAAACACCATATATTTT
CDR3aa: CASSSRIRQDGGNTIYF
v_gene: TRBV9
abundance: once
j_gene: TRBJ1-3
d_gene: -

CDR3nt: TGTGCCAGCAGCCCAAGACAGGGGCCTATTAGCTACACCTTC
CDR3aa: CASSPRQGPISYTF
v_gene: TRBV2
abundance: once
j_gene: TRBJ1-2
d_gene: TRBD1

CDR3nt: TGTGCCAGCAGCTGGATGGACAGGGTCACTGAAGCTTTCTTT
CDR3aa: CASSWMDRVTEAFF
v_gene: TRBV2
abundance: -
j_gene: TRBJ1-1
d_gene: TRBD1

CDR3nt: TGTGCCAGCTCACCACCGAGGGGGGAGACCCAGTACTTC
CDR3aa: CASSPPRGETQYF
v_gene: TRBV18
abundance: -
j_gene: TRBJ2-5
d_gene: -

CDR3nt: TGTGCCAGTAGTATCAGGACAGAACTCGTAGATACGCAGTATTTT
CDR3aa: CASSIRTELVDTQYF
v_gene: TRBV19
abundance: -
j_gene: TRBJ2-3
d_gene: -

CDR3nt: TGTGCCAGCAGCTCACAGGGGAACTATGGCTACACCTTC
CDR3aa: CASSSQGNYGYTF
v_gene: TRBV5-4
abundance: -
j_gene: TRBJ1-2
d_gene: TRBD1

CDR3nt: TGTGCCAGCTCACCCCTGACAGAGAACACTGAAGCTTTCTTT
CDR3aa: CASSPLTENTEAFF
v_gene: TRBV18
abundance: -
j_gene: TRBJ1-1
d_gene: -

CDR3nt: TGTGCCAGCTCAAGGGGGACAGGGGGGAATGAGCAGTTCTTC
CDR3aa: CASSRGTGGNEQFF
v_gene: TRBV6-5
abundance: -
j_gene: TRBJ2-1
d_gene: TRBD1

CDR3nt: TGTGCCAGCAGCGTAGATGAGGGTGTGAGGGAGACCCAGTACTTC
CDR3aa: CASSVDEGVRETQYF
v_gene: TRBV9
abundance: -
j_gene: TRBJ2-5
d_gene: -

CDR3nt: TGTGCCAGCAGTAGGGACTCATACTCAGGCTACACCTTC
CDR3aa: CASSRDSYSGYTF
v_gene: TRBV6-1
abundance: -
j_gene: TRBJ1-2
d_gene: -

CDR3nt: TGTGCCATCAGTGTAGGTGGGGGGGAGTATTCACCCCTCCACTTT
CDR3aa: CAISVGGGEYSPLHF
v_gene: TRBV10-3
abundance: -
j_gene: TRBJ1-6
d_gene: -

CDR3nt: TGTGCCAGCAGCTTCCTCTCCTACGAGCAGTACTTC
CDR3aa: CASSFLSYEQYF
v_gene: TRBV7-8
abundance: few
j_gene: TRBJ2-7
d_gene: -

CDR3nt: TGCAGTGCTAGTTATTTTGCGGTCCTTGGCGAGCCCTACGAGCAGTACTTC
CDR3aa: CSASYFAVLGEPYEQYF
v_gene: TRBV20-1
abundance: -
j_gene: TRBJ2-7
d_gene: -

CDR3nt: TGCAGTGCTAGTCCTACAGGGTTTGAACAGCCCCAGCATTTT
CDR3aa: CSASPTGFEQPQHF
v_gene: TRBV20-1
abundance: -
j_gene: TRBJ1-5
d_gene: -

CDR3nt: TGTGCCATCAGCTCGGCCGGGGACTATGGCTACACCTTC
CDR3aa: CAISSAGDYGYTF
v_gene: TRBV10-3
abundance: -
j_gene: TRBJ1-2
d_gene: -

CDR3nt: TGTGCCTGGAGTAGGGACAGGCCTTATGGCTACACCTTC
CDR3aa: CAWSRDRPYGYTF
v_gene: TRBV30
abundance: -
j_gene: TRBJ1-2
d_gene: TRBD1

CDR3nt: TGTGCCAGTAGTCCGGGGGTGGGAACCGGGGAGCTGTTTTTT
CDR3aa: CASSPGVGTGELFF
v_gene: TRBV19
abundance: -
j_gene: TRBJ2-2
d_gene: -